This entry is about one TCR beta chain. The CDR3 has 13 residues. Germline V gene lookup returns CDR1 LNHNV and CDR2 YYDKDF (reference sequence). V shed 3 bases and J shed 4 bases, with 7 bases lying between them. This sample is drawn from a study of beta chain features in type 1 diabetes. Via CD45RO/CCR7/CD25/CD127/CD95/CD27, cells of the CD4+ naive, central memory, regulatory and stem cell-like memory subsets were sorted. All of the isolated RNA was reverse transcribed, so expressed TCRB transcripts were sequenced. Measured with immunoSEQ multiplex PCR; TCRdb has only the in-frame clones, and not every one. The sample shows roughly 290,000 clones, under 8.5% of them seen only once.

Sequencing was done on a sample of central memory CD4+ T cells from blood. The chain links TRBV15 to TRBJ1-5, with a possible D match to TRBD1 (5 bases). The sequence was obtained from a woman younger than 30 in good health. The CDR3 sequence: CATSSHRNQPQHF. The CDR3 DNA sequence: TGTGCCACCAGCAGCCACAGGAATCAGCCCCAGCATTTT.